This T cell receptor beta chain is drawn from a study of blood T cell repertoires in COVID-19. The overall study: Material from acute and convalescent COVID-19 was sourced from the United States, Italy and Spain.

Produced via immunoSEQ multiplex PCR; TCRdb's table is partial and in-frame only. The sample includes 90,000 or so clones, 75% to 90% seen only once; the top ten take around 1.3%. Trimming cost V 4 bases and J 3 bases; bases outside gene matches: 8. The germline gives CDR1 MNHEY, CDR2 SMNVEV (reference sequence). The CDR3 length is 16 residues. The sample taken for sequencing was peripheral blood. The chain employs TRBV27 and TRBJ2-7, with 11 bases that match TRBD1. The TCR sequence derives from a man older than 75 with active or convalescent COVID-19. CDR3 sequence: CASSSPTGTGGYEQYF. In nucleotides, the CDR3 is TGTGCCAGCAGTTCACCCACCGGGACAGGGGGCTACGAGCAGTACTTC.